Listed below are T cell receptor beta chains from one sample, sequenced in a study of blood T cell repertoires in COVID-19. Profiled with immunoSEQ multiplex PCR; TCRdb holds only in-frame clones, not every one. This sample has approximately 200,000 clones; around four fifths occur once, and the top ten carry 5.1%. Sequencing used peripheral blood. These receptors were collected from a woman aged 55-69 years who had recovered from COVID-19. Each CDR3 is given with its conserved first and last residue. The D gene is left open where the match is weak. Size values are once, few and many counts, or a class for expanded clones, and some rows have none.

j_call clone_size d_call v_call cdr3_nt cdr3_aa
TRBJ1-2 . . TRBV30 TGTGCCTGGAGTGGGAACCAGGGGATGAACTACTATGGCTACACCTTC CAWSGNQGMNYYGYTF
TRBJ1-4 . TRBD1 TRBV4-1 TGCGCCAGCAGCCTGGCTCTAGGCAGGGGGGATGAAAAACTGTTTTTT CASSLALGRGDEKLFF
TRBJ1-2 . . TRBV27 TGTGCCAGCAGTGCCACAGGTATTTTTACTCGTGGCTACACCTTC CASSATGIFTRGYTF
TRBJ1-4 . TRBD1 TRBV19 TGTGCCAGTAGTGACCGACAGGGGCAACCCGAAAAACTGTTTTTT CASSDRQGQPEKLFF
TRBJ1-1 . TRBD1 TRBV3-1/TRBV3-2 TGTGCCAGCAGTCCAGGGGGCCGGTACGCTGAAGCTTTCTTT CASSPGGRYAEAFF
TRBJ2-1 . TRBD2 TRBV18 TGTGCCAGCTCACCAGGGACTAGCGGGGGCGGGCACAATGAGCAGTTCTTC CASSPGTSGGGHNEQFF
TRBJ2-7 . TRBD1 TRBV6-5 TGTGCCAGCAGGGGAGAGGGGGCCAGAGTCTACGAGCAGTACTTC CASRGEGARVYEQYF
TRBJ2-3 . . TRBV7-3 TGTGCCAGCAGCTCGGGATTATCCACAGATACGCAGTATTTT CASSSGLSTDTQYF
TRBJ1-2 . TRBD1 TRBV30 TGTGCCTGGGAGCGCAGGGGGCTTGTCTATGGCTACACCTTC CAWERRGLVYGYTF
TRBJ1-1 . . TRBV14 TGTGCCAGCAGCCAAGACAGGTTTGACACTGAAGCTTTCTTT CASSQDRFDTEAFF
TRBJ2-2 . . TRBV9 TGTGCCAGCAGCGTAGGTTATAACACCGGGGAGCTGTTTTTT CASSVGYNTGELFF
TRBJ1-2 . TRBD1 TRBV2 TGTGCCAGCAGCGACGGTCCGCGGACAGGAAAGTATGGCTACACCTTC CASSDGPRTGKYGYTF
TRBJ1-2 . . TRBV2 TGTGCCAGCAGTGGTCAGGTCCAAGGTGGCTACACCTTC CASSGQVQGGYTF
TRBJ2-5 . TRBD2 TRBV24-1 TGTGCCACCAGTGAGGCTAGCGGGGGGGCGGAGACCCAGTACTTC CATSEASGGAETQYF
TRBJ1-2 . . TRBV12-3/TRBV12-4 TGTGCCAGCAGTTTAGCGGGGGGTGGCTACACCTTC CASSLAGGGYTF
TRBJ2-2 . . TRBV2 TGTGCCAGCAGGGACAAACAGGACACCGGGGAGCTGTTTTTT CASRDKQDTGELFF
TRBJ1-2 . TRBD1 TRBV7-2 TGTGCCAGCAGCCCCCAGACAGGGAACTATGGCTACACCTTC CASSPQTGNYGYTF
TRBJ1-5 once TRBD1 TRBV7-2 TGTGCCAGCAGCCAACAGGGGAGAGAATGGCAGCCCCAGCATTTT CASSQQGREWQPQHF
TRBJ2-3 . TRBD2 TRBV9 TGTGCCAGCAGCGTGACTAGCGGGGGGGCCCTGTTGGCAGATACGCAGTATTTT CASSVTSGGALLADTQYF
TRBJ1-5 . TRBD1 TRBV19 TGTGCCAGTAGTAAACAGGGGGCTTATCAGCCCCAGCATTTT CASSKQGAYQPQHF
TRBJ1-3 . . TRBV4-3 TGCGCCAGCAGCCAAGATTACAGGCGGTACACCATATATTTT CASSQDYRRYTIYF
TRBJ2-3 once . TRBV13 TGTGCCAGCAGCTTAAGACCGGGACTTCACACAGATACGCAGTATTTT CASSLRPGLHTDTQYF
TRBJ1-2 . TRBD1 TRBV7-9 TGTGCCAGCAGCTTATTTGACAGGGCGGCGGGCTACACCTTC CASSLFDRAAGYTF
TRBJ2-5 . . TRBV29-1 TGCAGCGTTGAAAAGCAGAGGGAGACCCAGTACTTC CSVEKQRETQYF
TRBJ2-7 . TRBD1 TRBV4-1 TGCGCCAGCAGCCAAGGTTCCGGGACAGGGGCCTACGAGCAGTACTTC CASSQGSGTGAYEQYF
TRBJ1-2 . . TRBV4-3 TGCGCCAGCCAGCGGCGAGGACTAGAGGGGGGCTACACCTTC CASQRRGLEGGYTF
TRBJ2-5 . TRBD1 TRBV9 TGTGCCAGCAGCGTAGAAAGGACAGGCCAAGAGACCCAGTACTTC CASSVERTGQETQYF
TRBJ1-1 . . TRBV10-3 TGTGCCATCACCCCAGGGGCTCAGGGCACTGAAGCTTTCTTT CAITPGAQGTEAFF
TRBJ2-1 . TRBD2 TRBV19 TGTGCCAGTAGTATGTCGGGGGGAAACAGATGGCAGTTCTTC CASSMSGGNRWQFF
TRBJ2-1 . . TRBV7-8 TGTGCCAGCAGCCTCCGGGGAACTGAGCAGTTCTTC CASSLRGTEQFF
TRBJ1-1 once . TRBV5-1 TGCGCCAGCAGCTTGCCGGGCGACAGGATAAACACTGAAGCTTTCTTT CASSLPGDRINTEAFF
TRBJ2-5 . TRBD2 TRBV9 TGTGCCAGCAGCGCCAAACTAGCGGGTGGCCTGGGGACCCAGTACTTC CASSAKLAGGLGTQYF
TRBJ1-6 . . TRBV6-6 TGTGCCAGCAGTTATGAGGGTACTTCACCCCTCCACTTT CASSYEGTSPLHF
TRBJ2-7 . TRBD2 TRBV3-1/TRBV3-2 TGTGCCAGCAGCCCAAGGCTAGCGGGGGGATTTGGCTACGAGCAGTACTTC CASSPRLAGGFGYEQYF
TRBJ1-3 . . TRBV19 TGTGCCAGTAGCCTGCTGCGGGACTCTGGAAACACCATATATTTT CASSLLRDSGNTIYF
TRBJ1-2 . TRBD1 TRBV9 TGTGCCAGCAGCGCGTCCCGGGACAGGGGGCCAGGCTACACCTTC CASSASRDRGPGYTF
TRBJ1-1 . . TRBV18 TGTGCCAGCTCACCTCAACAGGAGAACACTGAAGCTTTCTTT CASSPQQENTEAFF
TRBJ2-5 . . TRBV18 TGTGCCAGCTCACCTGGGCAGGGAGAGACCCAGTACTTC CASSPGQGETQYF
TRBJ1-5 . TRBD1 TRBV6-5 TGTGCCAGCAGCTACGACAGGGGCAATCAGCCCCAGCATTTT CASSYDRGNQPQHF
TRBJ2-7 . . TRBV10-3 TGTGCCATCTCGGGCTCGCGGGACCCTCGGGGGGAGCAGTACTTC CAISGSRDPRGEQYF
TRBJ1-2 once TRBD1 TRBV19 TGTGCCAGTAGTATTTGGTCCCGAGGGGGCAATGGCTACACCTTC CASSIWSRGGNGYTF
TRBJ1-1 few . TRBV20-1 TGCAGTGCTTCGGACAGTGAAGCTTTCTTT CSASDSEAFF
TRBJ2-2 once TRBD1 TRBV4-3 TGCGCCAGCAGCCGAGGACAGGGGACCGGGGAGCTGTTTTTT CASSRGQGTGELFF
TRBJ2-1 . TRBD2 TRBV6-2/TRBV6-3 TGTGCCAGCAGTCTAGCGGAGCGGGGGAAAAATGAGCAGTTCTTC CASSLAERGKNEQFF
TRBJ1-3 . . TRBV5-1 TGCGCCAGCAGACGGGGGGAGTCTGGAAACACCATATATTTT CASRRGESGNTIYF
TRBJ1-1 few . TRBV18 TGTGCCAGCTCGAGTCTCGGACAGCTTGAAGCTTTCTTT CASSSLGQLEAFF
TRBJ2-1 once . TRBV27 TGTGCCAGCACCAACAATGAGCAGTTCTTC CASTNNEQFF
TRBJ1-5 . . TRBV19 TGTGCCAGTAGTTCATCAGCGGTTCGGGGACAGCCCCAGCATTTT CASSSSAVRGQPQHF
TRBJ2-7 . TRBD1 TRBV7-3 TGTGCCAGCAGCCCTCAACCAGGGGGCGTTGGGCACGAGCAGTACTTC CASSPQPGGVGHEQYF
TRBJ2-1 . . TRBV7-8 TGTGCCAGCAGCTTACGGGGGACGGGGCTCTACAATGAGCAGTTCTTC CASSLRGTGLYNEQFF
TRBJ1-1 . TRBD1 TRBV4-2 TGTGCCAGCAGCCAACAACCGGGGACAGGGGGCATGAACACTGAAGCTTTCTTT CASSQQPGTGGMNTEAFF
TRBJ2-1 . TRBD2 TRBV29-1 TGCAGCGTAGGACTAGTGGATTACTACAATGAGCAGTTCTTC CSVGLVDYYNEQFF
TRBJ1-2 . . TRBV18 TGTGCCAGCTCACCATTACAGTCTAACTATGGCTACACCTTC CASSPLQSNYGYTF
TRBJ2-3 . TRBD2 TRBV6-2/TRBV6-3 TGTGCCAGCAGTCGCCCTAACGGGGGGACCACAGATACGCAGTATTTT CASSRPNGGTTDTQYF
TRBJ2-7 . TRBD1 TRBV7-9 TGTGCCAGCAGCCATTTTCGGGACAGGGGCAGAGAGCAGTACTTC CASSHFRDRGREQYF
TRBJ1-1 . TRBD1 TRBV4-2 TGTGCCAGCAGCCATGGTCGTGACAGGGCCCCTGAAGCTTTCTTT CASSHGRDRAPEAFF
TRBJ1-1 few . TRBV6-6 TGTGCCAGCAGTCGACGGGACTACGTAGCTTTCTTT CASSRRDYVAFF
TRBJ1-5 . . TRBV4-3 TGCGCCAGCAGCCAAGATGGTACGGGTGATCAGCCCCAGCATTTT CASSQDGTGDQPQHF
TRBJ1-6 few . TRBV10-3 TGTGCCATCAGTGATGGGTCGGGGTCACCCCTCCACTTT CAISDGSGSPLHF
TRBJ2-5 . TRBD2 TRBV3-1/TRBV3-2 TGTGCCAGCAGCCACTTCTTCTCTCCTAAGCGGGGGGGACAAGAGACCCAGTACTTC CASSHFFSPKRGGQETQYF